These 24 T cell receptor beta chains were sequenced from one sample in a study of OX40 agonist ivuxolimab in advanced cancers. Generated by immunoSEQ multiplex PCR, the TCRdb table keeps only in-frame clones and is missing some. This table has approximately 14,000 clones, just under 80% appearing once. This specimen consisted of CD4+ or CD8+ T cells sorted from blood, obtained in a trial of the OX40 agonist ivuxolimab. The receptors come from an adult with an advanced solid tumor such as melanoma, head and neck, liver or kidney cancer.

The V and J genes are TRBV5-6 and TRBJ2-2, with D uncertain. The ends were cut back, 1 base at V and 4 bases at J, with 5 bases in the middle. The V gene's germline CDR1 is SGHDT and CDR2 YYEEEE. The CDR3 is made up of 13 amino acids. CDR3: CASSLWGTGELFF. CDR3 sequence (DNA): TGTGCCAGCAGCTTGTGGGGCACCGGGGAGCTGTTTTTT. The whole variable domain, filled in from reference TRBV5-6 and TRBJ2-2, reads DAGVTQSPTHLIKTRGQQVTLRCSPKSGHDTVSWYQQALGQGPQFIFQYYEEEERQRGNFPDRFSGHQFPNYSSELNVNALLLGDSALYLCASSLWGTGELFFGEGSRLTVL.

The CDR3 region is CASSTIAGGLQETQYF. The CDR3 DNA follows: TGTGCCAGCAGCACTATAGCGGGAGGGCTTCAAGAGACCCAGTACTTC. The chain links TRBV7-9 to TRBJ2-5; 11 bases map to TRBD2. Trimming cost V 5 bases and J 2 bases; bases outside gene matches: 7. From germline, CDR1 is SEHNR and CDR2 FQNEAQ (reference sequence). The CDR3 has 16 residues.

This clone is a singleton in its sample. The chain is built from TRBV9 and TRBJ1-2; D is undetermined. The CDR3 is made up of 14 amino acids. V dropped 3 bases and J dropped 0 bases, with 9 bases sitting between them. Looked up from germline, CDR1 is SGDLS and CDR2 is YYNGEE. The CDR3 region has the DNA TGTGCCAGCAGCGACAGCGCTTCTAACTATGGCTACACCTTC. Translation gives CASSDSASNYGYTF.

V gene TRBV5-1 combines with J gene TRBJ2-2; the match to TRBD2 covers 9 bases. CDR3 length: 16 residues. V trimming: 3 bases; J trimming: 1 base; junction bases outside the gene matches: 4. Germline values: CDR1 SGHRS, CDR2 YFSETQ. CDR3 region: CASSSIAGVNTGELFF. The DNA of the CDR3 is TGCGCCAGCAGCTCGATAGCGGGAGTGAACACCGGGGAGCTGTTTTTT.

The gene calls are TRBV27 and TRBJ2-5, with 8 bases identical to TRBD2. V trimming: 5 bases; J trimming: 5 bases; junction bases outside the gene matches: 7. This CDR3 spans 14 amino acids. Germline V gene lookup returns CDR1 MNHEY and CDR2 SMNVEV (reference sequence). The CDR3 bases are TGTGCCAGCAGTAAGAGCGGGAGTCACGAGACCCAGTACTTC. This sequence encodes CASSKSGSHETQYF.

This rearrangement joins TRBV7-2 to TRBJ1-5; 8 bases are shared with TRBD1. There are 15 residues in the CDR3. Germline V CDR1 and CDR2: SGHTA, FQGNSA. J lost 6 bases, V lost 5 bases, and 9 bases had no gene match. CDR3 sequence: CASSPGQGGGQPQHF. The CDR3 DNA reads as TGTGCCAGCAGCCCCGGACAGGGAGGCGGTCAGCCCCAGCATTTT. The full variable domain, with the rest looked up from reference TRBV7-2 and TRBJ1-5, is GAGVSQSPSNKVTEKGKDVELRCDPISGHTALYWYRQSLGQGLEFLIYFQGNSAPDKSGLPSDRFSAERTGGSVSTLTIQRTQQEDSAVYLCASSPGQGGGQPQHFGDGTRLSIL.

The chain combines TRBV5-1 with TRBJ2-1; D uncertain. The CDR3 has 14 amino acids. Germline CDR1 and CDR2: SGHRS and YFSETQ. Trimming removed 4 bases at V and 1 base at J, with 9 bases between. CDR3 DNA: TGCGCCAGCAGCCCTTATTTGTCCTACAATGAGCAGTTCTTC. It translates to CASSPYLSYNEQFF.

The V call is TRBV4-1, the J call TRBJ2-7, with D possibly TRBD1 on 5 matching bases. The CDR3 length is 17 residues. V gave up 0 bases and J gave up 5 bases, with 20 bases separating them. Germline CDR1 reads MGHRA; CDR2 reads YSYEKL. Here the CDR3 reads CASSQESQYGAKDEQYF. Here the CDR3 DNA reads TGCGCCAGCAGCCAAGAGTCTCAGTATGGGGCTAAGGACGAGCAGTACTTC.

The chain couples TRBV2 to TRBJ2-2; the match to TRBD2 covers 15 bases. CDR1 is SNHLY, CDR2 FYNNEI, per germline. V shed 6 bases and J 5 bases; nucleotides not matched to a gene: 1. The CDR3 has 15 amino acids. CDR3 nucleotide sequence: TGTGCCAGCAGCGGGACTAGCGGGAGGACCGGGGAGCTGTTTTTT. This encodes CASSGTSGRTGELFF.

Written as DNA, the CDR3 is TGCAGCGTTGAAGGGACGGAGGGCTCTACCTACGAGCAGTACTTC. Translation: CSVEGTEGSTYEQYF. The chain recombines TRBV29-1 with TRBJ2-7; possible D gene TRBD2, 6 bases. The V and J ends lost 1 base and 2 bases respectively, with 15 bases between them. The CDR3 runs to 15 residues. Germline lookup yields CDR1 SQVTM and CDR2 ANQGSEA.

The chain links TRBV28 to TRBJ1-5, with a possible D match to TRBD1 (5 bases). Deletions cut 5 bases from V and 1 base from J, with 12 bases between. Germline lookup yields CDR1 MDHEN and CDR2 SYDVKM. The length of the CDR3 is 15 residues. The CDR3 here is CASSPVGGSNQPQHF. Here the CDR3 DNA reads TGTGCCAGCAGTCCAGTTGGGGGGAGCAATCAGCCCCAGCATTTT. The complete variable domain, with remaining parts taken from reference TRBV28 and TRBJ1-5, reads DVKVTQSSRYLVKRTGEKVFLECVQDMDHENMFWYRQDPGLGLRLIYFSYDVKMKEKGDIPEGYSVSREKKERFSLILESASTNQTSMYLCASSPVGGSNQPQHFGDGTRLSIL.

CDR3 loop: CASSVGGQTNEKLFF. The CDR3 nucleotides are TGTGCCAGCAGCGTAGGGGGACAGACTAATGAAAAACTGTTTTTT. V is TRBV9 and J is TRBJ1-4; 7 nucleotides match TRBD1. The CDR3 loop spans 15 amino acids. The V segment lost 0 bases and the J segment 2 bases; nucleotides outside the gene matches: 1. Germline CDR1 is SGDLS and CDR2 is YYNGEE.

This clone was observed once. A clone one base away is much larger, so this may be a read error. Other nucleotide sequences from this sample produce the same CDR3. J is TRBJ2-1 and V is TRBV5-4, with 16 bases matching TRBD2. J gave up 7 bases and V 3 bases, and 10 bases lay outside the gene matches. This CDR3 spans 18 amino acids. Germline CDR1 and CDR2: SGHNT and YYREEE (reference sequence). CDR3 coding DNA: TGTGCCAGCAGCTCCCCGGGACTAGCGGGAGGGCCTAGGAATGAGCAGTTCTTC. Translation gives CASSSPGLAGGPRNEQFF.

The CDR3 sequence: CASSFPGLAGGKEETQYF. The CDR3 DNA sequence: TGTGCCAGCAGCTTCCCGGGACTAGCGGGAGGTAAAGAAGAGACCCAGTACTTC. The gene calls are TRBV7-9 and TRBJ2-5; 15 nucleotides match TRBD2. This CDR3 has 18 amino acids. Germline loops: CDR1 SEHNR, CDR2 FQNEAQ (reference sequence). After removal of 3 bases from V and 3 bases from J, the junction contained 8 bases not matched to a gene.

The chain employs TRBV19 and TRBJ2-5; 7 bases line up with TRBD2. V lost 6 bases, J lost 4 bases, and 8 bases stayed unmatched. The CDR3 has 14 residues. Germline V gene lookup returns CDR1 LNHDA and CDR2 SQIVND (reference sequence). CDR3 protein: CASSTTSPIETQYF. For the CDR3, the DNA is TGTGCCAGTAGCACGACTAGCCCTATAGAGACCCAGTACTTC.

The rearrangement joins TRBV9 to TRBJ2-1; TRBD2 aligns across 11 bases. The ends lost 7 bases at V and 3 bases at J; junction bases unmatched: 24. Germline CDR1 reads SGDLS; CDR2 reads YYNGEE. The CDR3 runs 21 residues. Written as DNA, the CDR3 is TGTGCCAGCCGCCTTTTATGGGGACTAGCGGCCGTGTGCAACGACTACAATGAGCAGTTCTTC. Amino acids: CASRLLWGLAAVCNDYNEQFF.

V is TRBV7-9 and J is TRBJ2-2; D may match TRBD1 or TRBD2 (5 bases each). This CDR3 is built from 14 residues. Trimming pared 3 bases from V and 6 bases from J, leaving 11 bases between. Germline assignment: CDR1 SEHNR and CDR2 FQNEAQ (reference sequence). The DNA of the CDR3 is TGTGCCAGCAGCTTGGGGACGGGCGCCGGGGAGCTGTTTTTT. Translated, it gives CASSLGTGAGELFF.

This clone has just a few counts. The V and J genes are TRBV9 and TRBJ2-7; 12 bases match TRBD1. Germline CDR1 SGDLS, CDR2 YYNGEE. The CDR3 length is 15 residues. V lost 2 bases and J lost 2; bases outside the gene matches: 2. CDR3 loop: CASSVGTGGPYEQYF. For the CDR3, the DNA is TGTGCCAGCAGCGTCGGGACAGGGGGCCCCTACGAGCAGTACTTC.

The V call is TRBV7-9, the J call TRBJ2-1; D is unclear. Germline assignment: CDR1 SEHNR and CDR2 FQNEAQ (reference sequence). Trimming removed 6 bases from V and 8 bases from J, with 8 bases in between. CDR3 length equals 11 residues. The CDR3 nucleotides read TGTGCCAGCAGAGTATGGGATGAGCAGTTCTTC. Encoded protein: CASRVWDEQFF. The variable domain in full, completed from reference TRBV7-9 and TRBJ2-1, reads DTGVSQNPRHKITKRGQNVTFRCDPISEHNRLYWYRQTLGQGPEFLTYFQNEAQLEKSRLLSDRFSAERPKGSFSTLEIQRTEQGDSAMYLCASRVWDEQFFGPGTRLTVL.

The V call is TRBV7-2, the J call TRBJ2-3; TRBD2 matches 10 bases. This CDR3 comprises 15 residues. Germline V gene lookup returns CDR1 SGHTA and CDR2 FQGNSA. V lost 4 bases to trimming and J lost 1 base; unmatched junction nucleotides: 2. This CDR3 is CASSSGTSGTDTQYF. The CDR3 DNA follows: TGTGCCAGCAGCTCCGGGACTAGCGGCACAGATACGCAGTATTTT.

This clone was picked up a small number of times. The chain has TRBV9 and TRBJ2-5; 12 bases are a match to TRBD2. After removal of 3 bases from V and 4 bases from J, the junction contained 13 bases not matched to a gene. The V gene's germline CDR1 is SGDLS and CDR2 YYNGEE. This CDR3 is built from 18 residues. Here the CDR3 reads CASSGNFLASGGVETQYF. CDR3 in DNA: TGTGCCAGCAGCGGAAACTTTTTGGCTAGCGGGGGGGTAGAGACCCAGTACTTC.

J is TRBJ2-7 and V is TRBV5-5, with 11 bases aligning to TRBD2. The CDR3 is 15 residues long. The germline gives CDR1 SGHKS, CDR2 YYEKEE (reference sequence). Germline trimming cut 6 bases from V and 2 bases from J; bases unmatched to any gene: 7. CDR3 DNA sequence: TGTGCCAGCACCAGCGGACTAGCGGGTGCCTACGAGCAGTACTTC. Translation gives CASTSGLAGAYEQYF.

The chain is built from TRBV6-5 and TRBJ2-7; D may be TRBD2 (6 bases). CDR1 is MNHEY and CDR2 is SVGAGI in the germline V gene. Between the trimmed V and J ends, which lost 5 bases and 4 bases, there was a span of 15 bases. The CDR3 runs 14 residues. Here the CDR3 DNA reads TGTGCCAGCAGTCCCCCCGGCGCGGGGTACGAGCAGTACTTC. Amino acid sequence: CASSPPGAGYEQYF.

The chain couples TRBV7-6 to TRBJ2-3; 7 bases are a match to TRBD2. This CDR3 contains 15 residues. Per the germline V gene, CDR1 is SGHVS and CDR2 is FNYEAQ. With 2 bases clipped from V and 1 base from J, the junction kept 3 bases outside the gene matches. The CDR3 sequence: CASSLSAGGTDTQYF. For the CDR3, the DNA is TGTGCCAGCAGCTTAAGCGCGGGGGGCACAGATACGCAGTATTTT.